This TCR beta chain emerged from a study of cytomegalovirus exposure and HLA in healthy donors. The PCR was carried out with 60 Vbeta primers and 13 Jbeta primers. Here immunoSEQ multiplex PCR was the method, and the copy in TCRdb shows in-frame clones only, minus some. The sample lists about 140,000 clones, roughly 80% occurring once. The V end was cut by 7 bases, the J end by 3 bases, with 14 bases between. The CDR3 extends over 14 amino acids. CDR1 is SNHLY and CDR2 is FYNNEI in the germline V gene. This clone showed up just a few times. Material for sequencing was PBMCs. This TCR was recovered from a female donor in good health and CMV-seronegative. V usage is TRBV2 and J usage is TRBJ2-3; D might be TRBD1 (5 bases). CDR3 bases: TGTGCCAGCACTCTGGGCCAGGGTACAGATACGCAGTATTTT. Amino acid sequence: CASTLGQGTDTQYF.